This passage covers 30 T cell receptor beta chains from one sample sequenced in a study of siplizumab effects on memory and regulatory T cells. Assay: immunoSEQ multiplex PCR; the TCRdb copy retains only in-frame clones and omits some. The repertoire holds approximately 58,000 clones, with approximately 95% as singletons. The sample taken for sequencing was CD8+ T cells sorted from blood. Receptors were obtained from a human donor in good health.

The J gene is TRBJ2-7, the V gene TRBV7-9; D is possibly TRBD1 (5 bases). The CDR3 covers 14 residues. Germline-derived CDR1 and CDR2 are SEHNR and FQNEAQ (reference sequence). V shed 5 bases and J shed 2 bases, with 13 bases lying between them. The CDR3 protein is CASSQQGFPYEQYF. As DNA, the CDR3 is TGTGCCAGCAGCCAGCAGGGATTTCCCTACGAGCAGTACTTC.

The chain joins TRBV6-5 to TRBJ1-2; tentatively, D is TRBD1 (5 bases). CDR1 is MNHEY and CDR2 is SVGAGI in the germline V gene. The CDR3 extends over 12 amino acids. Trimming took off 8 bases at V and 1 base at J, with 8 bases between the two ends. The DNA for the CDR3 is TGTGCCAGCGTGGGGGATAACTATGGCTACACCTTC. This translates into CASVGDNYGYTF.

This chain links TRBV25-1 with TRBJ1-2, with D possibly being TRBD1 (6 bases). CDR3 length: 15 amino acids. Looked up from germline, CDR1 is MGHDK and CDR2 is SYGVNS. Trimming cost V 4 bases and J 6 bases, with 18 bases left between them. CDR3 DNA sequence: TGTGCCAGCAGTGGTTGGACAGTCCTAACTAATGGCTACACCTTC. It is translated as CASSGWTVLTNGYTF.

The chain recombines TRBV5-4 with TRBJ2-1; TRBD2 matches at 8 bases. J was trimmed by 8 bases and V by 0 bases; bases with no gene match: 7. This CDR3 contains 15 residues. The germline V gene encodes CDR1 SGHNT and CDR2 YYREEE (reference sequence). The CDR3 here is CASSLDGRAKDEQFF. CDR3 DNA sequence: TGTGCCAGCAGCTTGGACGGGAGGGCCAAGGATGAGCAGTTCTTC. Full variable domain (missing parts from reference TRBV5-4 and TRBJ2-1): ETGVTQSPTHLIKTRGQQVTLRCSSQSGHNTVSWYQQALGQGPQFIFQYYREEENGRGNFPPRFSGLQFPNYSSELNVNALELDDSALYLCASSLDGRAKDEQFFGPGTRLTVL.

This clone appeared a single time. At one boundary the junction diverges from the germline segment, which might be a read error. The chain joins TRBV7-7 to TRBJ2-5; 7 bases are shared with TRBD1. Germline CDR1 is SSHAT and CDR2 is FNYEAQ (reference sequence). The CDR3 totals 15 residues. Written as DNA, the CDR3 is TGTGCTAGCAGCCCGGAGCAAGGGGGCAGAGAGACCCAGTACTTC. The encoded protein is CASSPEQGGRETQYF.

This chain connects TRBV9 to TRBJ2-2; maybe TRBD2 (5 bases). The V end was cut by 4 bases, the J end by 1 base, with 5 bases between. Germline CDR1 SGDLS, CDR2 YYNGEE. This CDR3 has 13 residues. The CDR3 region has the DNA TGTGCCAGCAGCCGGGGGAACACCGGGGAGCTGTTTTTT. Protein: CASSRGNTGELFF.

The CDR3, as DNA: TGCGCCAGCAGCCATCCCGCAGCGGGAGTCTACAATGAGCAGTTCTTC. It is translated as CASSHPAAGVYNEQFF. The chain joins TRBV4-1 to TRBJ2-1; TRBD2 agrees at 8 bases. The CDR3 runs to 16 residues. Germline V lookup: CDR1 MGHRA, CDR2 YSYEKL. The junction had 7 bases not matched to a gene; V was cut back by 3 bases and J by 3 bases.

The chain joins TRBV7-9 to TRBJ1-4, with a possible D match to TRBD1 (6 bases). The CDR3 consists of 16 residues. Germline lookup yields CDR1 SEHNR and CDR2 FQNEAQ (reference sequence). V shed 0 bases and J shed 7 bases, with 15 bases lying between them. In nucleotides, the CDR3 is TGTGCCAGCAGCTTAGCCTACAGGGTGGATTCTGAAAAACTGTTTTTT. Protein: CASSLAYRVDSEKLFF.

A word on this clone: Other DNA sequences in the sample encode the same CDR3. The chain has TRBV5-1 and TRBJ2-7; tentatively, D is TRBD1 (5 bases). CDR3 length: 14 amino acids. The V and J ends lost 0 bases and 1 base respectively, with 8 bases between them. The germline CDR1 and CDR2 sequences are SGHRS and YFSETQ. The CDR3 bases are TGCGCCAGCAGCTTGGAGTCAGGGTCCTACGAGCAGTACTTC. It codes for CASSLESGSYEQYF. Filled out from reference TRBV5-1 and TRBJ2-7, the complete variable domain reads KAGVTQTPRYLIKTRGQQVTLSCSPISGHRSVSWYQQTPGQGLQFLFEYFSETQRNKGNFPGRFSGRQFSNSRSEMNVSTLELGDSALYLCASSLESGSYEQYFGPGTRLTVT.

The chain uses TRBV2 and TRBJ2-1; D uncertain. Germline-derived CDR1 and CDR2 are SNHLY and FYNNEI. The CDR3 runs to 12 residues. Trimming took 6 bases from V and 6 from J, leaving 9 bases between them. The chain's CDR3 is CASSLTGNEQFF. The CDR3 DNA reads TGTGCCAGCAGCCTCACTGGCAATGAGCAGTTCTTC.

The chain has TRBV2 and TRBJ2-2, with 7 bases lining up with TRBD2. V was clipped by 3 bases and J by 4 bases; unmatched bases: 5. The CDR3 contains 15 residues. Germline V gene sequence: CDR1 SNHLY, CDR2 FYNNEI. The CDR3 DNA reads TGTGCCAGCAGTGATCTCGCGGGAGTCACCGGGGAGCTGTTTTTT. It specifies CASSDLAGVTGELFF.

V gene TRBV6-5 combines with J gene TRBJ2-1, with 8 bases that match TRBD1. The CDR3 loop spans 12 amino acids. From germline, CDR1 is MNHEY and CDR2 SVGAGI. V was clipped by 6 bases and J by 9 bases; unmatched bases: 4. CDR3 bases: TGTGCCAGCAGAGGACAGGGTCCTGAGCAGTTCTTC. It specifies CASRGQGPEQFF.

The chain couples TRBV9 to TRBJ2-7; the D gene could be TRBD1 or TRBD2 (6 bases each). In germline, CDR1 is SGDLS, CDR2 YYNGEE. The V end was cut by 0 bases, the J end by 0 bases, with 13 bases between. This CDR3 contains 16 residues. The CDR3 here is CASSVGGAGPSYEQYF. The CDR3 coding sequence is TGTGCCAGCAGCGTAGGGGGGGCAGGGCCCTCCTACGAGCAGTACTTC. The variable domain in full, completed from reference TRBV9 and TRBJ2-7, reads DSGVTQTPKHLITATGQRVTLRCSPRSGDLSVYWYQQSLDQGLQFLIQYYNGEERAKGNILERFSAQQFPDLHSELNLSSLELGDSALYFCASSVGGAGPSYEQYFGPGTRLTVT.

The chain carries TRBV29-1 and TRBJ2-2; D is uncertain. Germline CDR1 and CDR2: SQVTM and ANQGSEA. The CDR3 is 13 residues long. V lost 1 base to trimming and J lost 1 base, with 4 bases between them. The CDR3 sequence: CSVEAKNTGELFF. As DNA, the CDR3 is TGCAGCGTTGAAGCAAAGAACACCGGGGAGCTGTTTTTT.

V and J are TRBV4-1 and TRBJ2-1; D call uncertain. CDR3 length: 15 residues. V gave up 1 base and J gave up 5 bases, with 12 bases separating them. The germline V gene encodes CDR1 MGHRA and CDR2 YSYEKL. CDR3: CASSQVVDPNNEQFF. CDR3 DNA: TGCGCCAGCAGCCAAGTAGTCGATCCCAACAATGAGCAGTTCTTC.

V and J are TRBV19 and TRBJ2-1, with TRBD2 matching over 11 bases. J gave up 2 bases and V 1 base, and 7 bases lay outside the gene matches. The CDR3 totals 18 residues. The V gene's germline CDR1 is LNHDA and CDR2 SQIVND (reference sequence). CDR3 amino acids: CASSIVLAGEVAYNEQFF. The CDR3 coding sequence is TGTGCCAGTAGTATAGTACTAGCGGGAGAGGTCGCCTACAATGAGCAGTTCTTC.

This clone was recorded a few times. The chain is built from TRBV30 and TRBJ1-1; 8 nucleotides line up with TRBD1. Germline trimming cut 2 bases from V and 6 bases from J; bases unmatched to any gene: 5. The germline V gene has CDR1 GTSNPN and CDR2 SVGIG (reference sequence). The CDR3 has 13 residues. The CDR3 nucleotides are TGTGCCTGGAGTACTGACAGGGGCTCTGAAGCTTTCTTT. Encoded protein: CAWSTDRGSEAFF.

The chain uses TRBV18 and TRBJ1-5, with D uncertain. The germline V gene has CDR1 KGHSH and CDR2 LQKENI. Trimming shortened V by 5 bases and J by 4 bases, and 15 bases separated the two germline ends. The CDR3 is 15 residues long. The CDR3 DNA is TGTGCCAGCTCAAACTTTACGGGATTGAATCAGCCCCAGCATTTT. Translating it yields CASSNFTGLNQPQHF. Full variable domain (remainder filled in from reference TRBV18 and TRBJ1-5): NAGVMQNPRHLVRRRGQEARLRCSPMKGHSHVYWYRQLPEEGLKFMVYLQKENIIDESGMPKERFSAEFPKEGPSILRIQQVVRGDSAAYFCASSNFTGLNQPQHFGDGTRLSIL.

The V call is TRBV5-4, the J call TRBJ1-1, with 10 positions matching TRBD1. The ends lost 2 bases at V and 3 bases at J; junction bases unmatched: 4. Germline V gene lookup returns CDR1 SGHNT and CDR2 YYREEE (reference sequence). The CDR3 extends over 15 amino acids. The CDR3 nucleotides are TGTGCCAGCAGCTTTCGGACAGGGGGAGACACTGAAGCTTTCTTT. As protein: CASSFRTGGDTEAFF.

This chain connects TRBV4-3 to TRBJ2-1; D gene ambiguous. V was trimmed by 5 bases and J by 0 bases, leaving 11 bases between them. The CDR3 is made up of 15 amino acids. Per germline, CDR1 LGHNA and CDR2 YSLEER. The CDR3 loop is CASSEGLSSYNEQFF. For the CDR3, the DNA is TGCGCCAGCAGCGAAGGGCTTTCCTCCTACAATGAGCAGTTCTTC.

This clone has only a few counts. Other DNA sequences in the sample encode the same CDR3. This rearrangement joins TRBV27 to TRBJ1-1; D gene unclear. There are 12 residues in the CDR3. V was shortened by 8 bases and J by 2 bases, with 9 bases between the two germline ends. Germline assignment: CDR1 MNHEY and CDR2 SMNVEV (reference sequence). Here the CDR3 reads CASRTANTEAFF. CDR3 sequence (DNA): TGTGCCAGCCGGACGGCAAACACTGAAGCTTTCTTT.

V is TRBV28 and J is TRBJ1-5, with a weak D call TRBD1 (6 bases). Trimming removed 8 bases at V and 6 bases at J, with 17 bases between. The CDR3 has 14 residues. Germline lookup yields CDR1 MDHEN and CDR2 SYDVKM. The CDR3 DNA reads TGTGCCAGCGCCTCGACACAGGGTAGTCAGCCCCAGCATTTT. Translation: CASASTQGSQPQHF.

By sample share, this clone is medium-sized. The CDR3 protein is CATQPGLGELFF. The CDR3 DNA reads as TGTGCCACCCAGCCGGGGCTCGGGGAGCTGTTTTTT. V usage is TRBV28 and J usage is TRBJ2-2; D may be TRBD1 or TRBD2 (5 bases each). The V gene lost 10 bases and the J gene lost 7 bases, with 13 bases spanning the gap. Germline V lookup: CDR1 MDHEN, CDR2 SYDVKM. The CDR3 extends over 12 amino acids.

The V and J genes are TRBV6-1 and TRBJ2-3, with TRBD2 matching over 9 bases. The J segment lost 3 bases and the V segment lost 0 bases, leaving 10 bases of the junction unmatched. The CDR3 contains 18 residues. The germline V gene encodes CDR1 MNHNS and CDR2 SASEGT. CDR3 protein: CASSEALHHLAGTDTQYF. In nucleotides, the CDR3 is TGTGCCAGCAGTGAAGCGCTTCATCATCTAGCGGGAACAGATACGCAGTATTTT.

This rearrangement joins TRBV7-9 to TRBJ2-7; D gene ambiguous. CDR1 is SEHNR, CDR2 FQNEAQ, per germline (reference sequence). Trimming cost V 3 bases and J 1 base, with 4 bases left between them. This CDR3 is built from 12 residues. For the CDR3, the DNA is TGTGCCAGCAGCTTGTCTTCCTACGAGCAGTACTTC. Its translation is CASSLSSYEQYF.

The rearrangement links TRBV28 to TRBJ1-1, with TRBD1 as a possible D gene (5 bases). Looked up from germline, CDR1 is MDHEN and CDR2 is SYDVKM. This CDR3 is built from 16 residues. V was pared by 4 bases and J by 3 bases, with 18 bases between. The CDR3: CASSSPPQAGDTEAFF. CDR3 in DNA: TGTGCCAGCAGTTCCCCCCCACAGGCGGGGGACACTGAAGCTTTCTTT.

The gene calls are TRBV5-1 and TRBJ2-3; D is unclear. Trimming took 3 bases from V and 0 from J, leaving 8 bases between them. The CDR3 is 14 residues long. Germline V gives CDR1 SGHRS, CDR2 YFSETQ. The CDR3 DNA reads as TGCGCCAGCAGCTCTGACGACAGCACAGATACGCAGTATTTT. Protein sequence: CASSSDDSTDTQYF.

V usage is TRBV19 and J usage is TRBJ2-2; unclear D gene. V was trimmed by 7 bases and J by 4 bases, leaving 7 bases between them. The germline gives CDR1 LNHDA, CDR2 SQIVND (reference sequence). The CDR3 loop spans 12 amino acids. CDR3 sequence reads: CASKISTGELFF. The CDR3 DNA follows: TGTGCCAGTAAAATAAGCACCGGGGAGCTGTTTTTT.

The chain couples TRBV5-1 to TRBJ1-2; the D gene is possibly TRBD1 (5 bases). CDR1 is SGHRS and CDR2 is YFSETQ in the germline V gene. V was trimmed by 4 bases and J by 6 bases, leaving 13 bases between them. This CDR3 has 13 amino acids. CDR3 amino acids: CASSPSGENGYTF. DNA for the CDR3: TGCGCCAGCAGCCCGTCGGGGGAGAATGGCTACACCTTC.

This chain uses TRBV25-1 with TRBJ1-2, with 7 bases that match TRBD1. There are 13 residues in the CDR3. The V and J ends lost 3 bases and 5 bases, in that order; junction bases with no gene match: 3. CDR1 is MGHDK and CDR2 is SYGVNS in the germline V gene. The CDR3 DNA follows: TGTGCCAGCAGTGATGGGACAGAGTATGGCTACACCTTC. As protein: CASSDGTEYGYTF.